The rows below give T cell receptor beta chains drawn from one sample of a study of cytomegalovirus exposure and HLA in healthy donors. Produced via immunoSEQ multiplex PCR; TCRdb's table is partial and in-frame only. This table holds about 70,000 clones, 70% to 85% found once. The sequencing input was PBMCs. These receptor sequences come from a human donor in good health. The CDR3 runs from the conserved cysteine through the conserved F or W. The D gene is left open where the match is weak. For some rows the clone size is stated as once, few or many, or as a class when expanded; others skip it.

>TRBV4-1|TRBJ1-5|TRBD1|-
CASSPSGTGYQPQHF
TGCGCCAGCAGCCCTTCCGGGACAGGGTATCAGCCCCAGCATTTT
>TRBV10-2|TRBJ2-3|TRBD1|-
CASREGARSTDTQYF
TGCGCCAGCAGAGAGGGGGCGCGTAGCACAGATACGCAGTATTTT
>TRBV2|TRBJ1-1|TRBD1|-
CASRETGFATEAFF
TGTGCCAGCAGGGAGACAGGGTTTGCCACTGAAGCTTTCTTT
>TRBV10-3|TRBJ1-2|-|-
CAISGTGTDGYTF
TGTGCCATCAGTGGAACAGGGACGGATGGCTACACCTTC
>TRBV6-5|TRBJ1-4|TRBD1|-
CATGTGGEKLFF
TGTGCCACCGGGACAGGGGGAGAAAAACTGTTTTTT
>TRBV7-6|TRBJ2-2|TRBD2|-
CAEGDYNTGELFF
TGTGCAGAAGGGGACTATAACACCGGGGAGCTGTTTTTT
>TRBV10-3|TRBJ1-1|TRBD1|-
CADSRTGKNTEAFF
TGTGCCGACTCAAGGACAGGAAAGAACACTGAAGCTTTCTTT
>TRBV19|TRBJ2-3|-|-
CASSPRPSTDTQYF
TGTGCCAGTAGTCCTAGGCCTAGCACAGATACGCAGTATTTT
>TRBV4-1|TRBJ1-3|TRBD1|-
CASSPDRARGNTIYF
TGCGCCAGCAGCCCCGACAGGGCGAGAGGAAACACCATATATTTT
>TRBV5-1|TRBJ2-1|TRBD2|-
CASSLTSGFNNEQFF
TGCGCCAGCAGCCTCACTAGCGGCTTTAACAATGAGCAGTTCTTC
>TRBV6-5|TRBJ2-7|TRBD2|-
CASSYTSGTYEQYF
TGTGCCAGCAGTTATACTAGCGGCACCTACGAGCAGTACTTC
>TRBV25-1|TRBJ2-1|TRBD1|few
CASSESLGAGGLNNEQFF
TGTGCCAGCAGTGAATCCTTGGGGGCAGGGGGATTAAACAATGAGCAGTTCTTC
>TRBV19|TRBJ2-1|TRBD2|-
CASSMGLAGNEQFF
TGTGCCAGTAGTATGGGACTAGCGGGAAATGAGCAGTTCTTC
>TRBV6-4|TRBJ1-5|TRBD1|-
CASSEGQEVQPQHF
TGTGCCAGCAGTGAAGGACAGGAGGTACAGCCCCAGCATTTT
>TRBV5-1|TRBJ1-1|TRBD1|-
CASSWTGGEGTEAFF
TGCGCCAGCAGCTGGACAGGGGGCGAAGGCACTGAAGCTTTCTTT
>TRBV4-1|TRBJ2-7|-|-
CASSQKRSYEQYF
TGCGCCAGCAGCCAAAAGCGATCCTACGAGCAGTACTTC
>TRBV11-3|TRBJ1-6|-|-
CASSPRSVLSPLHF
TGTGCCAGCAGCCCCCGCTCGGTCCTTTCACCCCTCCACTTT
>TRBV28|TRBJ1-1|-|-
CASRFPGLSNTEAFF
TGTGCCAGCAGGTTTCCGGGACTTTCGAACACTGAAGCTTTCTTT
>TRBV4-2|TRBJ2-5|TRBD1|-
CASSQSRTGGQETQYF
TGTGCCAGCAGCCAAAGTAGGACAGGGGGCCAAGAGACCCAGTACTTC
>TRBV19|TRBJ1-2|-|-
CASSIGGGYGYTF
TGTGCCAGTAGTATAGGAGGGGGATATGGCTACACCTTC
>TRBV5-1|TRBJ1-3|-|-
CASADGNTIYF
TGCGCCAGCGCGGATGGAAACACCATATATTTT
>TRBV27|TRBJ2-5|-|-
CASSSRHGGSGETQYF
TGTGCCAGCAGCTCCCGCCATGGGGGGTCAGGGGAGACCCAGTACTTC
>TRBV6-5|TRBJ2-1|TRBD2|-
CASKEGTSGTNEQFF
TGTGCCAGCAAAGAAGGGACTAGCGGGACCAATGAGCAGTTCTTC
>TRBV7-2|TRBJ2-7|TRBD1|-
CASSLAGQSYEQYF
TGTGCCAGCAGCTTAGCGGGACAGTCCTACGAGCAGTACTTC
>TRBV7-3|TRBJ2-3|TRBD2|-
CASSPTSDSGTQYF
TGTGCCAGCAGCCCCACTAGCGATTCAGGTACGCAGTATTTT
>TRBV2|TRBJ2-2|-|-
CASSIYNPRTGELFF
TGTGCCAGCAGTATATACAATCCTAGGACCGGGGAGCTGTTTTTT
>TRBV28|TRBJ1-5|-|once
CASSLGLGDQPQHF
TGTGCCAGCAGTCTAGGCTTAGGGGATCAGCCCCAGCATTTT
>TRBV19|TRBJ1-2|TRBD1|-
CASNGGQGNYGYTF
TGTGCCAGTAACGGAGGACAGGGTAACTATGGCTACACCTTC
>TRBV19|TRBJ2-7|TRBD1|few
CASSFAGTGGHEQYF
TGTGCCAGTAGTTTTGCCGGGACAGGGGGCCACGAGCAGTACTTC
>TRBV7-3|TRBJ2-1|TRBD2|-
CASSQGTSEYNEQFF
TGTGCCAGCAGCCAAGGGACTAGCGAGTACAATGAGCAGTTCTTC
>TRBV30|TRBJ1-1|-|-
CAWNSRVVTEAFF
TGTGCCTGGAATAGCAGGGTGGTCACTGAAGCTTTCTTT
>TRBV6-5|TRBJ1-3|-|-
CASSYSETGGNTIYF
TGTGCCAGCAGTTACTCGGAGACAGGTGGAAACACCATATATTTT
>TRBV6-5|TRBJ2-5|TRBD1|-
CASSYSRGETQYF
TGTGCCAGCAGTTATTCCAGGGGGGAGACCCAGTACTTC
>TRBV30|TRBJ1-2|TRBD1|-
CAGTGGNGYTF
TGTGCCGGGACAGGGGGCAATGGCTACACCTTC
>TRBV5-1|TRBJ2-7|TRBD2|-
CASSWGLAGGTYEQYF
TGCGCCAGCAGCTGGGGACTAGCGGGAGGAACCTACGAGCAGTACTTC